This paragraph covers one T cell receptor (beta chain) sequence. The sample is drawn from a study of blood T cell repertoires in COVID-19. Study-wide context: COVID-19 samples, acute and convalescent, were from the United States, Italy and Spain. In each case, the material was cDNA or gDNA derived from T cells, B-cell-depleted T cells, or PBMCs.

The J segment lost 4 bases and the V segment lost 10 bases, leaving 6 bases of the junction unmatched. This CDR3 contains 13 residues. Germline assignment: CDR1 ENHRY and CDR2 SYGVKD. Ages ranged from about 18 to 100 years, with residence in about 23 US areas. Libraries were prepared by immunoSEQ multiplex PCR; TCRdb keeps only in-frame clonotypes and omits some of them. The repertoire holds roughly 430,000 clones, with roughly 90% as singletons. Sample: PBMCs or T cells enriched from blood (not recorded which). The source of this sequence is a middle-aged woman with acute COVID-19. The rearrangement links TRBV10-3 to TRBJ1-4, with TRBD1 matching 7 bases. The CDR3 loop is CATRTGVNEKLFF. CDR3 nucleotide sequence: TGTGCCACAAGGACAGGAGTTAATGAAAAACTGTTTTTT.